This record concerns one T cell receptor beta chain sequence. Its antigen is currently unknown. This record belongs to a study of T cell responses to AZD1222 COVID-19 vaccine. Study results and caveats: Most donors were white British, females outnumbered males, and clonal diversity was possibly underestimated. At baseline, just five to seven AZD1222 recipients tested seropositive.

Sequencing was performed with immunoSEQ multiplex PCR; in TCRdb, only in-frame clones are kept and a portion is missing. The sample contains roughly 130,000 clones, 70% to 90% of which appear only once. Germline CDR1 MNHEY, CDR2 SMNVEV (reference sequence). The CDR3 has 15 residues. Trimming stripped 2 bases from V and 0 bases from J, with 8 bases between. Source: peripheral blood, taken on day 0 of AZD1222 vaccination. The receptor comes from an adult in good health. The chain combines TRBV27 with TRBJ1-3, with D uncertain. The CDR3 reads CASSLRLSSGNTIYF. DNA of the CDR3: TGTGCCAGCAGTTTAAGGCTCAGCTCTGGAAACACCATATATTTT.